This T cell receptor (beta chain) is from a study of shared T cell receptors in the human thymus. Clones were read by immunoSEQ multiplex PCR, and TCRdb kept only the in-frame ones, dropping some. This sample yields about 660,000 clones, of which more than 75% are seen a single time; roughly 0.0087% belongs to the top ten. The CDR3 spans 15 residues. The V end was cut by 0 bases, the J end by 4 bases, with 12 bases between. CDR1 and CDR2 (germline): ENHRY, SYGVKD. This same sample was also taken into another study, of human thymus T cells. As reported in that work: Corrective heart surgery yielded resections, and these provided the thymus tissue. Related research described thymic repertoires that were highly overlapping among unrelated individuals.

The rearrangement links TRBV10-3 to TRBJ1-2; D possibly corresponds to TRBD1 (5 bases). The material sequenced was thymocytes. This receptor was taken from a boy younger than two with a congenital heart defect. CDR3 in DNA: TGTGCCATCAGTGAGTCTAACAGGCAAACCTATGGCTACACCTTC. This sequence encodes CAISESNRQTYGYTF.